The entry below describes one TCR beta chain. This sample also contains other DNA sequences that code for the same CDR3. Germline lookup yields CDR1 SGHRS and CDR2 YFSETQ. This CDR3 spans 15 amino acids. The germline V and J ends were trimmed by 4 bases and 3 bases, with 13 bases remaining between them. This sample was taken from a study of shared clonotypes between healthy human individuals. The table came from immunoSEQ multiplex PCR; TCRdb's copy has only in-frame clones and leaves some out. The sample has about 1 million clones; around 74% are singletons. The TCR was taken from a man younger than 35 in good health. The gene calls are TRBV5-1 and TRBJ2-2; D is perhaps TRBD2 (5 bases). The material sequenced was memory CD4+ T cells sorted from blood. Specified subset: CD45RA-negative fraction. The CDR3 nucleotides read TGCGCCAGCAGCCTGCGAGGGTCCGACACCGGGGAGCTGTTTTTT. Amino acids: CASSLRGSDTGELFF. The whole variable domain, remainder taken from reference TRBV5-1 and TRBJ2-2, is KAGVTQTPRYLIKTRGQQVTLSCSPISGHRSVSWYQQTPGQGLQFLFEYFSETQRNKGNFPGRFSGRQFSNSRSEMNVSTLELGDSALYLCASSLRGSDTGELFFGEGSRLTVL.